These 25 T cell receptor beta chains originate from one sample sequenced in a study of identical twins (dated by TCRdb to about 2016). Library prep was done by 5' RACE. The sequencing machine was an Illumina HiSeq 2000. The public reads were reprocessed in TCRdb via fastp at Q25 and MiXCR, keeping in-frame beta chains. One record per CDR3 amino acid sequence lists the most common genes and DNA. The sample data list 300,000 to 400,000 distinct CDR3 sequences, and approximately 13% of these were observed just once. The ten largest make up 6% to 9% of the sample. These data were also reused for a study on yellow fever vaccine responses in identical twins.

Material: CD8+ T cells sorted from blood. All receptors derive from a woman aged 18 to 35 in good health.

Ten or more counts support this clonotype. The chain joins TRBV12-3 or TRBV12-4 to TRBJ2-2, with 13 bases that match TRBD2. The CDR3 spans 16 residues. Trimming cost V 6 bases and J 5 bases; bases outside gene matches: 6. The CDR3: CASRPTSGRGTGELFF. The DNA of the CDR3 is TGTGCCAGCAGACCCACTAGCGGGAGGGGTACCGGGGAGCTGTTTTTT.

The table lists this clonotype with a few counts. CDR3 nucleotide sequence: TGTGCCAGCAGCCTAAGGAATGTTGGTATCTACGAGCAGTACTTC. Translating it yields CASSLRNVGIYEQYF. This sequence joins TRBV3-1 and TRBJ2-7; D uncertain. The germline V gene has CDR1 LGHDT and CDR2 YNNKEL (reference sequence). The CDR3 extends over 15 amino acids. Trimming pared 4 bases from V and 3 bases from J, leaving 16 bases between.

The gene calls are TRBV25-1 and TRBJ2-1; D possibly uses TRBD1 or TRBD2 (5 bases each). The germline CDR1 and CDR2 sequences are MGHDK and SYGVNS. The CDR3 loop spans 20 amino acids. Trimming shortened V by 4 bases and J by 0 bases, and 25 bases separated the two germline ends. The CDR3 bases are TGTGCCAGCAGTGGCGCCGGCGGACGGGGCCGGTTAAGCTCCTACAATGAGCAGTTCTTC. Amino acids: CASSGAGGRGRLSSYNEQFF.

Only a few counts were recorded for this clonotype. The chain uses TRBV27 and TRBJ2-3; D possibly corresponds to TRBD1 (6 bases). Germline CDR1 is MNHEY and CDR2 is SMNVEV (reference sequence). This CDR3 comprises 15 residues. The V end was cut by 6 bases, the J end by 0 bases, with 13 bases between. CDR3 bases: TGTGCCAGCAGCGTGGGACAACGTAGCACAGATACGCAGTATTTT. It is translated as CASSVGQRSTDTQYF.

CDR3 coding DNA: TGTGCCAGCAGTTACTACCAATTTGACAGCCATGCCTACAATGAGCAGTTCTTC. Translated, it gives CASSYYQFDSHAYNEQFF. V is TRBV6-5 and J is TRBJ2-1; D may be TRBD1 (5 bases). V was shortened by 1 base and J by 2 bases, with 18 bases between the two germline ends. The germline V gene encodes CDR1 MNHEY and CDR2 SVGAGI. The CDR3 consists of 18 residues.

This chain joins TRBV13 and TRBJ2-5; 8 bases agree with TRBD1. The trim removed 3 bases at V and 5 bases at J, leaving 11 bases unmatched. In germline, CDR1 is PRHDT, CDR2 FYEKMQ (reference sequence). The CDR3 is 16 amino acids. The CDR3 loop is CASSLGQELPLETQYF. The CDR3 DNA reads TGTGCCAGCAGCTTGGGACAGGAGCTTCCCCTCGAGACCCAGTACTTC.

This clonotype was counted between two and nine times. The rearrangement joins TRBV15 to TRBJ2-1; 7 positions agree with TRBD2. The germline V gene encodes CDR1 LNHNV and CDR2 YYDKDF (reference sequence). Germline trimming cut 5 bases from V and 5 bases from J; bases unmatched to any gene: 3. The CDR3 consists of 13 residues. CDR3 bases: TGTGCCACCAGCGGGACTAATCACAATGAGCAGTTCTTC. This encodes CATSGTNHNEQFF.

V gene TRBV5-1 combines with J gene TRBJ2-3; D is perhaps TRBD1 or TRBD2 (6 bases each). In germline, CDR1 is SGHRS, CDR2 YFSETQ. V was pared by 5 bases and J by 5 bases, with 12 bases between. The CDR3 runs 13 residues. This CDR3 is CASRLRGEDTQYF. Here the CDR3 DNA reads TGCGCCAGCAGGTTGAGGGGGGAAGATACGCAGTATTTT.

This chain joins TRBV4-1 and TRBJ2-3, with TRBD2 matching over 12 bases. V gave up 2 bases and J gave up 2 bases; unmatched junction bases: 5. CDR1 and CDR2 from the germline V gene are MGHRA and YSYEKL. CDR3 size: 17 residues. This CDR3 reads CASSQSGLAGITDTQYF. The CDR3 nucleotides read TGCGCCAGCAGCCAATCCGGACTAGCGGGGATCACAGATACGCAGTATTTT.

This clonotype was observed many times. The V call is TRBV9, the J call TRBJ2-3, with 8 nucleotides matching TRBD2. V shed 3 bases, J shed 1 base, and the junction held 7 bases outside the gene matches. This CDR3 region has 16 residues. Germline CDR1 is SGDLS and CDR2 is YYNGEE. CDR3 amino acids: CASSAQHGRGTDTQYF. The CDR3 DNA is TGTGCCAGCAGCGCACAACACGGGAGGGGCACAGATACGCAGTATTTT.

This clonotype was seen only a few times. The genes are TRBV5-1 and TRBJ2-7; the match to TRBD1 covers 10 bases. The ends lost 4 bases at V and 6 bases at J; junction bases unmatched: 7. The CDR3 contains 14 residues. From germline, CDR1 is SGHRS and CDR2 YFSETQ. CDR3 coding DNA: TGCGCCAGCAGCGACGGACAGGGGGGGTCCGAGCAGTACGTC. Protein sequence: CASSDGQGGSEQYV.

The chain employs TRBV9 and TRBJ2-2, with D tentatively TRBD1 (6 bases). CDR1 SGDLS and CDR2 YYNGEE come from the germline V gene. The CDR3 runs to 16 residues. With 0 bases removed from V and 0 bases from J, the gap between germline ends came to 9 bases. CDR3 coding DNA: TGTGCCAGCAGCGTAGAGGGGGTCGCGAACACCGGGGAGCTGTTTTTT. Encoded protein: CASSVEGVANTGELFF.

The V call is TRBV6-1, the J call TRBJ1-4, with 10 bases matching TRBD1. Trimming cost V 6 bases and J 8 bases; bases outside gene matches: 6. Germline-derived CDR1 and CDR2 are MNHNS and SASEGT. The CDR3 length is 14 residues. CDR3 protein: CASRATGGEEKLFF. CDR3 nucleotides: TGTGCCAGCAGGGCGACAGGGGGCGAAGAAAAACTGTTTTTT.

The V call is TRBV20-1, the J call TRBJ2-7, with a weak D call TRBD2 (5 bases). This CDR3 has 13 amino acids. Per the germline V gene, CDR1 is DFQATT and CDR2 is SNEGSKA (reference sequence). The V end lost 6 bases, the J end lost 0 bases, and 12 bases lay between the germline ends. Here the CDR3 DNA reads TGCAGTGCCATCCAGGAGGACTCCTACGAGCAGTACGTC. This encodes CSAIQEDSYEQYV.

The rearrangement links TRBV7-9 to TRBJ2-5; D possibly uses TRBD1 or TRBD2 (6 bases each). Germline V CDR1 and CDR2: SEHNR, FQNEAQ (reference sequence). Trimming removed 4 bases from V and 3 bases from J, with 15 bases in between. The CDR3 runs 15 residues. The chain's CDR3 is CASSSGADEKETQYF. Written as DNA, the CDR3 is TGTGCCAGCAGCTCGGGGGCAGACGAAAAAGAGACCCAGTACTTC.

The genes are TRBV2 and TRBJ2-7; the D is unclear. The CDR3 covers 12 residues. Trimming shortened V by 6 bases and J by 5 bases, and 11 bases separated the two germline ends. From germline, CDR1 is SNHLY and CDR2 FYNNEI. As DNA, the CDR3 is TGTGCCAGCAGCTTTAATTGGGACGAGCAGTACTTC. This codes for CASSFNWDEQYF. Combining the CDR3 with reference TRBV2 and TRBJ2-7 gives the whole variable domain EPEVTQTPSHQVTQMGQEVILRCVPISNHLYFYWYRQILGQKVEFLVSFYNNEISEKSEIFDDQFSVERPDGSNFTLKIRSTKLEDSAMYFCASSFNWDEQYFGPGTRLTVT.

The V gene is TRBV23-1, the J gene TRBJ2-7, with 7 bases matching TRBD1. TRBV23-1 is known as an ORF, though its function is uncertain. The CDR3 contains 15 residues. Germline trimming cut 6 bases from V and 0 bases from J; bases unmatched to any gene: 8. In DNA, the CDR3 is TGCGCCAGCAGGGAAACAGGGGAAGTCTCCTACGAGCAGTACGTC. Encoded protein: CASRETGEVSYEQYV.

This clonotype was counted only a few times. This chain connects TRBV7-9 to TRBJ2-2; D unresolved. The CDR3 covers 14 residues. The germline gives CDR1 SEHNR, CDR2 FQNEAQ (reference sequence). V was shortened by 4 bases and J by 1 base, with 7 bases between the two germline ends. Written as DNA, the CDR3 is TGTGCCAGCAGCTGGCGCCAGAACACCGGGGAGCTGTTTTTT. This translates into CASSWRQNTGELFF.

The V call is TRBV6-1, the J call TRBJ2-5, with a weak D call TRBD2 (7 bases). V was clipped by 2 bases and J by 6 bases, with 16 bases between them. Looked up from germline, CDR1 is MNHNS and CDR2 is SASEGT. The CDR3 runs 15 residues. Here the CDR3 reads CASSERRGGWKTQYF. CDR3 DNA: TGTGCCAGCAGTGAAAGGAGGGGGGGTTGGAAGACCCAGTACTTC.

The V call is TRBV14, the J call TRBJ2-5; unclear D gene. Germline assignment: CDR1 SGHDN and CDR2 FVKESK. This CDR3 has 14 amino acids. V lost 1 base and J lost 1, with 7 bases in between. CDR3 DNA: TGTGCCAGCAGCCAAGGTGCGGTCCAAGAGACCCAGTACTTC. Translating it yields CASSQGAVQETQYF.

There are many counts of this clonotype. This sequence joins TRBV2 and TRBJ2-2; D gene uncertain. The CDR3 runs to 15 residues. Between the trimmed V and J ends, which lost 1 base and 1 base, there was a span of 7 bases. CDR1 and CDR2 from the germline V gene are SNHLY and FYNNEI. The CDR3 sequence: CASSEVVGNTGELFF. DNA for the CDR3: TGTGCCAGCAGTGAAGTCGTAGGGAACACCGGGGAGCTGTTTTTT.

This clonotype was detected many times. The gene calls are TRBV7-2 and TRBJ1-2; a weak D match, TRBD1 (5 bases). There are 15 residues in the CDR3. V was shortened by 6 bases and J by 0 bases, with 14 bases between the two germline ends. CDR1 SGHTA and CDR2 FQGNSA come from the germline V gene. The CDR3 nucleotides are TGTGCCAGCAGAGACCGTCCGGGGCCTAACTATGGCTACACCTTC. Protein product: CASRDRPGPNYGYTF.

The chain employs TRBV20-1 and TRBJ2-1, with a possible D match to TRBD2 (6 bases). Between the trimmed V and J ends, which lost 6 bases and 10 bases, there was a span of 16 bases. Germline CDR1 DFQATT, CDR2 SNEGSKA (reference sequence). The CDR3 is 12 residues long. The chain's CDR3 is CSAGAGGLEQFF. As DNA, the CDR3 is TGCAGTGCCGGGGCCGGGGGATTAGAGCAGTTCTTC.

The CDR3 spells CASSQVNPLKSGWTDTQYF. CDR3 nucleotides: TGCGCCAGCAGCCAAGTAAACCCGCTAAAGTCAGGTTGGACAGATACGCAGTATTTT. The chain combines TRBV4-1 with TRBJ2-3; D gene uncertain. Germline CDR1 MGHRA, CDR2 YSYEKL. V gave up 1 base and J gave up 3 bases, with 23 bases separating them. The CDR3 contains 19 residues.

A few counts support this clonotype. V usage is TRBV9 and J usage is TRBJ1-1; D ambiguous. Trimming stripped 4 bases from V and 11 bases from J, with 9 bases between. CDR1 and CDR2 from the germline V gene are SGDLS and YYNGEE. The CDR3 covers 10 residues. The CDR3 loop is CASSPRGAFF. CDR3 in DNA: TGTGCCAGCAGCCCGCGAGGGGCTTTCTTT. Full variable domain (missing parts from reference TRBV9 and TRBJ1-1): DSGVTQTPKHLITATGQRVTLRCSPRSGDLSVYWYQQSLDQGLQFLIQYYNGEERAKGNILERFSAQQFPDLHSELNLSSLELGDSALYFCASSPRGAFFGQGTRLTVV.